This TCR beta chain was obtained from a study of Ad26.COV2.S vaccination and SARS-CoV-2 variants. Study summary: Intramuscularly, Ad26.COV2.S was given either once or twice, 56 days apart. Study results and limitations: Overall T cell responses may have been underestimated by the analyses of TCR breadth and depth. Spike-specific TCR breadth was greater in vaccine than placebo recipients.

The length of the CDR3 is 16 residues. The trim removed 0 bases at V and 5 bases at J, leaving 3 bases unmatched. CDR1 and CDR2 from the germline V gene are KGHSH and LQKENI. Regarding this clone: Its antigen is unknown.

Repertoires were generated with immunoSEQ multiplex PCR, while TCRdb's copy carries only in-frame clones and drops some. The sample shows around 400,000 clones, around nine tenths of them seen only once. Treatment noted: roughly 19 received Ad26.COV2.S at low or high dose, single or two shots; 5 received placebo; per-sample allocation not given. At day 63 after the first vaccine or placebo injection, samples were drawn. This person who donated was an adult of 18-55 years in Boston. The chain employs TRBV18 and TRBJ2-1; 11 positions agree with TRBD2. The sample consisted of peripheral blood, taken in a trial of Ad26.COV2.S vaccine versus placebo. This sequence originates from a person between 18 and 60 years old who received the Ad26.COV2.S COVID-19 vaccine or a placebo. This CDR3 is CASSPPGTSGNNEQFF. Written as DNA, the CDR3 is TGTGCCAGCTCACCACCGGGGACTAGCGGAAACAATGAGCAGTTCTTC.